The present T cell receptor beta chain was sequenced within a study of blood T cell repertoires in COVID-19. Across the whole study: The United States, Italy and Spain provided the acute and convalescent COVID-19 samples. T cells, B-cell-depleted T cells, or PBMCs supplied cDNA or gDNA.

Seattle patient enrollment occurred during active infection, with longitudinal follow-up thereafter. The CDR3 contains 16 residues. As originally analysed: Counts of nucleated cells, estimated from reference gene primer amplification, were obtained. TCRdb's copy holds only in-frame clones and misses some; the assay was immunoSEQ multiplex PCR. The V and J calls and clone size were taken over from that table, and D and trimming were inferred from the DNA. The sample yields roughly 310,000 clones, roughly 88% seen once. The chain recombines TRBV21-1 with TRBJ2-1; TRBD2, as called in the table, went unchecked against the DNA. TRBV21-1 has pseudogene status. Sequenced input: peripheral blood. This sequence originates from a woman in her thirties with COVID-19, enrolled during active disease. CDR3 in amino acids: CASSKILAGGPNEQFF. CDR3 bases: TGTGCCAGCAGCAAAATACTAGCGGGAGGGCCCAATGAGCAGTTCTTC.